This T cell receptor (beta chain) is from a study of shared clonotypes between healthy human individuals. Study results and caveats: Specimens sampled were limited to blood, with tissue repertoires likely differing.

The count of this clone is one. Its antigen is currently unknown. Libraries were prepared by immunoSEQ multiplex PCR; TCRdb keeps only in-frame clonotypes and omits some of them. Among under 150,000 clones listed, 65% to 75% were seen once. V lost 8 bases and J lost 9, with 14 bases in between. This CDR3 has 12 amino acids. The V gene's germline CDR1 is MDHEN and CDR2 SYDVKM. Everyone who donated was a Caucasian adult who lived in Nashville, Tennessee. The chain joins TRBV28 to TRBJ1-5; D call uncertain. This clonotype was obtained from a woman aged 30 to 39 in good health. The sample taken for sequencing was memory CD8+ T cells sorted from blood. Subset reported: CD45RO+ cells pooled with CCR7-negative TemRA cells. CDR3 in amino acids: CASGSPTGPQHF. The CDR3 DNA is TGTGCCAGCGGGTCCCCTACTGGGCCCCAGCATTTT.